One sample yielded the 10 T cell receptor beta chains listed below, sequenced in a study of cytomegalovirus exposure and HLA in healthy donors. Sequencing was performed with immunoSEQ multiplex PCR; in TCRdb, only in-frame clones are kept and a portion is missing. The table includes about 270,000 clones, 65% to 90% detected once. Source material: PBMCs. These receptors originate from a woman under 30 in good health and CMV-seronegative.

V and J are TRBV5-1 and TRBJ2-2; possibly TRBD1 for D (5 bases). Germline V gene sequence: CDR1 SGHRS, CDR2 YFSETQ. The CDR3 extends over 13 amino acids. Trimming took off 3 bases at V and 5 bases at J, with 8 bases between the two ends. The CDR3, as DNA: TGCGCCAGCAGCTGGCAGGGAACCGGGGAGCTGTTTTTT. Encoded protein: CASSWQGTGELFF.

The V gene is TRBV6-5, the J gene TRBJ2-7; D remains unclear. The CDR3 runs 11 residues. Trimming shortened V by 7 bases and J by 2 bases, and 6 bases separated the two germline ends. Germline V lookup: CDR1 MNHEY, CDR2 SVGAGI. This CDR3 is CASTSTYEQYF. For the CDR3, the DNA is TGTGCCAGCACGAGCACCTACGAGCAGTACTTC.

This sequence joins TRBV19 and TRBJ1-2; 10 positions agree with TRBD1. Germline V gene data show CDR1 as LNHDA and CDR2 as SQIVND (reference sequence). The CDR3 covers 16 residues. The junction had 11 bases not matched to a gene; V was cut back by 7 bases and J by 3 bases. DNA for the CDR3: TGTGCCAGTATGGGGGACAGGGGTCCTCTTCACTATGGCTACACCTTC. Protein: CASMGDRGPLHYGYTF.

The DNA of the CDR3 is TGTGCCACCAGCTCCCCAGTTATAGCCAAAAACCCAGATACGCAGTATTTT. Translation: CATSSPVIAKNPDTQYF. The chain links TRBV15 to TRBJ2-3; unclear D gene. The CDR3 length is 17 residues. Germline values: CDR1 LNHNV, CDR2 YYDKDF (reference sequence). Trimming left V 5 bases short and J 4 bases short, with 22 bases between.

This chain links TRBV5-8 with TRBJ2-1; 7 bases match TRBD2. The CDR3 sequence is 12 residues long. From germline, CDR1 is SGHTS and CDR2 YDEGEE. V lost 8 bases and J lost 4; bases outside the gene matches: 3. The CDR3 DNA reads as TGTGCCAGGGGGAGGGGTTACAATGAGCAGTTCTTC. Its protein is CARGRGYNEQFF.

The V gene is TRBV5-1, the J gene TRBJ2-5, with unresolved D. Germline CDR1 reads SGHRS; CDR2 reads YFSETQ. V was trimmed by 0 bases and J by 2 bases, leaving 5 bases between them. CDR3 size: 13 residues. CDR3 protein: CASSLVEQETQYF. DNA for the CDR3: TGCGCCAGCAGCTTGGTGGAGCAAGAGACCCAGTACTTC.

The chain uses TRBV10-3 and TRBJ2-3, with 8 bases matching TRBD2. CDR1 is ENHRY and CDR2 is SYGVKD in the germline V gene. The CDR3 runs 14 residues. V was pared by 6 bases and J by 4 bases, with 6 bases of the junction left unmatched. In nucleotides, the CDR3 is TGTGCCATCAGGGGACTAGAGATAGCAGATACGCAGTATTTT. This encodes CAIRGLEIADTQYF.

The table lists this clone with a count of one. The chain uses TRBV6-5 and TRBJ2-5; tentative D call: TRBD1 (5 bases). Trimming shortened V by 4 bases and J by 5 bases, and 14 bases separated the two germline ends. The CDR3 is 14 amino acids. In germline, CDR1 is MNHEY, CDR2 SVGAGI. The CDR3 spells CASSSGPSRETQYF. CDR3 bases: TGTGCCAGCAGTTCAGGGCCCAGCAGGGAGACCCAGTACTTC.

This chain joins TRBV16 and TRBJ1-4; D might be TRBD1 (6 bases). This CDR3 has 12 residues. Germline-derived CDR1 and CDR2 are KGHSY and FQNENV. V dropped 0 bases and J dropped 15 bases, with 11 bases sitting between them. CDR3 bases: TGTGCCAGCAGCCAATCAGCAGGGGCGGTGTTTTTT. It codes for CASSQSAGAVFF. Complete variable domain (other parts from reference TRBV16 and TRBJ1-4): GEEVAQTPKHLVRGEGQKAKLYCAPIKGHSYVFWYQQVLKNEFKFLISFQNENVFDETGMPKERFSAKCLPNSPCSLEIQATKLEDSAVYFCASSQSAGAVFFGSGTQLSVL.

This chain uses TRBV6-6 with TRBJ1-6; D is unresolved. V was pared by 7 bases and J by 7 bases, with 17 bases between. This CDR3 region has 15 residues. Germline values: CDR1 MNHNY, CDR2 SVGAGI (reference sequence). DNA for the CDR3: TGTGCCAGCATCGATACCCTGGCGGGAAATTCACCCCTCCACTTT. This sequence encodes CASIDTLAGNSPLHF.